The 26 T cell receptor beta chains listed next were all sequenced from one sample in a study of immune heterogeneity within non-small cell lung tumors. The TCR beta CDR3 region was amplified by multiplex PCR employing 32 V and 13 J primers. TCRdb used MiXCR to reprocess the multiplex PCR reads, holding one entry per CDR3 protein. The sample yields 10,000 to 15,000 distinct CDR3 sequences, 23% seen once. Each sample used 550 to 600 ng of genomic DNA from bulk tumor tissue. Biopsies, several per primary tumor and spaced far apart, were collected during surgery. Untreated, newly diagnosed non-small cell lung cancer patients underwent curative surgery. The sequencing input was lung tumor tissue. These receptors were collected from a man aged 50 to 59 with non-small cell lung cancer.

Many counts were recorded for this clonotype. The chain combines TRBV6-1 with TRBJ2-6; D unclear. V lost 8 bases and J lost 0, with 8 bases in between. This CDR3 spans 14 amino acids. Germline V gene lookup returns CDR1 MNHNS and CDR2 SASEGT. CDR3 sequence reads: CASGQNSGANVLTF. DNA of the CDR3: TGTGCCAGCGGCCAGAACTCTGGGGCCAACGTCCTGACTTTC.

To note about this clonotype: With a much larger clone just one base away, this may be a read error. V and J are TRBV12-3 or TRBV12-4 and TRBJ1-2, with 10 positions matching TRBD1. CDR3 length: 15 residues. The DNA of the CDR3 is TGTACCAGCAGTGCTACCGGGACAGGGGCGGTAAGCTACACCTTC. This translates into CTSSATGTGAVSYTF.

A remark on this clonotype: Here the CDR3 omits its conserved ending phenylalanine or tryptophan, so a read error is the likely source. The chain has TRBV7-8 and TRBJ2-7; maybe TRBD2 (6 bases). The CDR3 covers 14 residues. V shed 0 bases and J shed 2 bases, with 8 bases lying between them. CDR1 and CDR2 (germline): SGHVS, FQNEAQ. The CDR3 coding sequence is TGTGCCAGCAGCTTAGCGGGAGGAACCTACGAGCAGTACTTA. This sequence encodes CASSLAGGTYEQYL.

By sample fraction, this clonotype is hyperexpanded. The CDR3 protein is CATSRDRLDRAYEQYF. For the CDR3, the DNA is TGTGCCACCAGCAGAGATAGATTGGACAGGGCTTACGAGCAGTACTTC. The rearrangement uses TRBV15 and TRBJ2-7; 8 bases agree with TRBD1. The CDR3 has 16 amino acids. CDR1 is LNHNV, CDR2 YYDKDF, per germline (reference sequence). Germline trimming cut 0 bases from V and 4 bases from J; bases unmatched to any gene: 8.

Of note for this clonotype: This may arise from a read error, as a much more abundant clone is one base away. The chain employs TRBV3-1 and TRBJ2-1; TRBD2 might be the D (5 bases). Germline values: CDR1 LGHDT, CDR2 YNNKEL (reference sequence). V was trimmed by 3 bases and J by 5 bases, leaving 20 bases between them. This CDR3 has 17 amino acids. For the CDR3, the DNA is TGTGCCAGCAGCCAGACACCCGGGAATAGGATGAACAATGAGCAGTTCTTC. It specifies CASSQTPGNRMNNEQFF.

The table lists this clonotype with many counts. The chain employs TRBV25-1 and TRBJ2-3; D remains ambiguous. Trimming stripped 3 bases from V and 2 bases from J, with 9 bases between. CDR1 is MGHDK and CDR2 is SYGVNS in the germline V gene. This CDR3 contains 14 residues. The DNA of the CDR3 is TGTGCCAGCAGTGATTCCACTATCACAGATACGCAGTATTTT. This sequence encodes CASSDSTITDTQYF.

As for this clonotype: It may be a read error: a sequence one base away is much more abundant. The chain has TRBV5-1 and TRBJ1-1, with 7 nucleotides matching TRBD1. Trimming at V came to 0 bases and at J to 7 bases, leaving 0 bases not matched to a gene. Germline V lookup: CDR1 SGHRS, CDR2 YFSETQ. The CDR3 is 12 residues long. CDR3 DNA sequence: TGCGCCAGCAGCTTGGGGGACAGTGAAGCTTTCTTT. As protein: CASSLGDSEAFF.

This clonotype appeared once. V and J are TRBV3-1 and TRBJ2-5; D is possibly TRBD1 (6 bases). CDR1 and CDR2 from the germline V gene are LGHDT and YNNKEL (reference sequence). V dropped 4 bases and J dropped 5 bases, with 14 bases sitting between them. This CDR3 spans 14 amino acids. CDR3 coding DNA: TGTGCCAGCAGCCCCCGGGACATAGAGGAGACCCAGTACTTC. Amino acids: CASSPRDIEETQYF.

At least ten counts were recorded for this clonotype. The chain combines TRBV4-2 with TRBJ2-2; 8 positions match TRBD2. The CDR3 is 15 amino acids. With 1 base clipped from V and 7 bases from J, the junction kept 5 bases outside the gene matches. Germline CDR1 LGHNA, CDR2 YNFKEQ. In DNA, the CDR3 is TGTGCCAGCAGCCAAGTACTAGCGGAGGTCGGGGAGCTGTTTTTT. Residues: CASSQVLAEVGELFF.

This clonotype is termed medium-sized. The chain couples TRBV4-1 to TRBJ1-2; D gene unclear. Germline V gene lookup returns CDR1 MGHRA and CDR2 YSYEKL. The V end was cut by 0 bases, the J end by 6 bases, with 14 bases between. The CDR3 runs to 15 residues. The CDR3 bases are TGCGCCAGCAGCCAAGACCTCAGCCGCCGTAATGGCTACACCTTC. It is translated as CASSQDLSRRNGYTF.

This clonotype was detected many times. The chain combines TRBV11-2 with TRBJ2-7; D ambiguous. Germline values: CDR1 SGHAT, CDR2 FQNNGV. The CDR3 extends over 15 amino acids. V was cut by 0 bases and J by 5 bases, with 14 bases left in between. The CDR3 spells CASSLDRVSSNEQYF. CDR3 coding DNA: TGTGCCAGCAGCTTAGATCGGGTTTCCTCGAACGAGCAGTACTTC. The full variable domain, its missing parts supplied by reference TRBV11-2 and TRBJ2-7, is EAGVAQSPRYKIIEKRQSVAFWCNPISGHATLYWYQQILGQGPKLLIQFQNNGVVDDSQLPKDRFSAERLKGVDSTLKIQPAKLEDSAVYLCASSLDRVSSNEQYFGPGTRLTVT.

Of note for this clonotype: A read error may explain this, as a much larger clone is one base away. This chain joins TRBV20-1 and TRBJ2-1; D is tentatively TRBD1 or TRBD2 (6 bases each). V was trimmed by 5 bases and J by 6 bases, leaving 17 bases between them. The CDR3 totals 14 residues. CDR1 and CDR2 (germline): DFQATT, SNEGSKA (reference sequence). CDR3 in DNA: TGCAGTGCTCCAGGAGGGGGGCGCTGCAATGAGCAGTTCTTC. Translated: CSAPGGGRCNEQFF.

By share, this clonotype counts as medium-sized (0.01 to 0.1%). V and J are TRBV30 and TRBJ1-5; D gene unclear. Trimming removed 2 bases from V and 0 bases from J, with 11 bases in between. Germline V gives CDR1 GTSNPN, CDR2 SVGIG (reference sequence). This CDR3 has 15 residues. In nucleotides, the CDR3 is TGTGCCTGGAGTACGAGCGGGAGTAGCAATCAGCCCCAGCATTTT. The encoded protein is CAWSTSGSSNQPQHF. Supplemented by reference TRBV30 and TRBJ1-5, the full variable domain reads SQTIHQWPATLVQPVGSPLSLECTVEGTSNPNLYWYRQAAGRGLQLLFYSVGIGQISSEVPQNLSASRPQDRQFILSSKKLLLSDSGFYLCAWSTSGSSNQPQHFGDGTRLSIL.

By share, this clonotype counts as medium-sized. This chain connects TRBV12-3 or TRBV12-4 to TRBJ2-1; TRBD2 is a possible D gene (5 bases). The V and J ends lost 4 bases and 5 bases respectively, with 6 bases between them. The CDR3 spans 12 residues. The CDR3, as DNA: TGTGCCAGCAGTTGGACTCACAATGAGCAGTTCTTC. Its protein product is CASSWTHNEQFF.

Turning to this clonotype: This may arise from a read error, as a much more abundant clone is one base away. The chain couples TRBV9 to TRBJ2-3; TRBD2 aligns across 10 bases. The CDR3 spans 15 residues. CDR1 is SGDLS, CDR2 YYNGEE, per germline. DNA for the CDR3: TGTGCCAGCAGCGTAGGACTAGCGGGCACAGTTACGCAGTATTTT. Translation: CASSVGLAGTVTQYF.

Concerning this clonotype: A much larger clonotype is one base distant, so this may be a read error. This chain connects TRBV25-1 to TRBJ2-2; D assignment may be TRBD1 or TRBD2 (5 bases each). The germline V gene has CDR1 MGHDK and CDR2 SYGVNS. The CDR3 runs to 13 residues. Trimming removed 8 bases from V and 3 bases from J, with 10 bases in between. The CDR3 DNA reads TGTGCCAGCGTCTCGGGGCACACCGGGGAGCTGTTTTTT. It yields the protein CASVSGHTGELFF.

This clonotype was detected a few times. This may be a read error, as it is one base from a much larger clone. J is TRBJ1-3 and V is TRBV6-2 or TRBV6-3; 7 nucleotides match TRBD1. This CDR3 region has 15 residues. V lost 10 bases and J lost 1; bases outside the gene matches: 10. Germline CDR1 reads MNHEY; CDR2 reads SVGEGT. As DNA, the CDR3 is TGTGCCACCAGGGGACAGCAGACTTCTGGAAACACCATATATTTT. Amino acids: CATRGQQTSGNTIYF.

As for this clonotype: This clone may be a read error of a much larger clone one base away. V and J are TRBV11-2 and TRBJ2-1; 8 nucleotides line up with TRBD2. The CDR3 is 14 residues long. Germline assignment: CDR1 SGHAT and CDR2 FQNNGV. The CDR3 sequence is CASRLDKGLGKQFF. In DNA form, the CDR3 reads TGTGCCAGCAGATTAGATAAGGGACTAGGGAAGCAGTTCTTC.

This clonotype is deemed medium-sized. The chain couples TRBV20-1 to TRBJ1-1; 9 bases line up with TRBD1. From germline, CDR1 is DFQATT and CDR2 SNEGSKA (reference sequence). This CDR3 comprises 13 residues. The V segment lost 5 bases and the J segment 5 bases; nucleotides outside the gene matches: 6. CDR3 protein: CSAGGQGVTEAFF. CDR3 nucleotide sequence: TGCAGTGCTGGGGGACAGGGAGTTACTGAAGCTTTCTTT.

Sample share makes this clonotype medium-sized. The genes are TRBV6-6 and TRBJ2-1; 15 nucleotides line up with TRBD2. The ends lost 2 bases at V and 4 bases at J; junction bases unmatched: 0. The CDR3 sequence is 16 residues long. Germline V gene sequence: CDR1 MNHNY, CDR2 SVGAGI (reference sequence). CDR3 residues: CASSYGTSGGYNEQFF. The CDR3 nucleotides read TGTGCCAGCAGTTACGGGACTAGCGGGGGGTACAATGAGCAGTTCTTC.

In regard to this clonotype: This may be a read error, as it is one base from a much larger clone. This CDR3 is CASSMGQLSEHFF. The CDR3 bases are TGTGCCAGCAGCATGGGACAGCTAAGTGAGCACTTCTTC. The genes are TRBV7-2 and TRBJ2-1; 7 nucleotides line up with TRBD1. CDR1 is SGHTA and CDR2 is FQGNSA in the germline V gene. This CDR3 comprises 13 residues.

Regarding this clonotype: Its ends do not fully match the called genes, so a read error is possible. The chain couples TRBV12-5 to TRBJ1-1, with D possibly TRBD1 on 6 matching bases. CDR3 length: 13 residues. From germline, CDR1 is LGHNT and CDR2 FRNRAP. CDR3 coding DNA: TGTGCTAGTGGTTTGGGGGGGGGCACTGATGCTTTCTTT. Translating it yields CASGLGGGTDAFF. The full variable domain, with the rest looked up from reference TRBV12-5 and TRBJ1-1, is DARVTQTPRHKVTEMGQEVTMRCQPILGHNTVFWYRQTMMQGLELLAYFRNRAPLDDSGMPKDRFSAEMPDATLATLKIQPSEPRDSAVYFCASGLGGGTDAFFGQGTRLTVV.

There are many counts of this clonotype. V and J are TRBV5-1 and TRBJ2-1, with 8 bases matching TRBD1. Germline V gives CDR1 SGHRS, CDR2 YFSETQ. V shed 2 bases and J 8 bases; nucleotides not matched to a gene: 9. CDR3 size: 15 residues. The CDR3 loop is CASSFQGQGLDEQFF. The DNA for the CDR3 is TGCGCCAGCAGCTTCCAAGGACAGGGATTGGATGAGCAGTTCTTC. Supplemented by reference TRBV5-1 and TRBJ2-1, the full variable domain reads KAGVTQTPRYLIKTRGQQVTLSCSPISGHRSVSWYQQTPGQGLQFLFEYFSETQRNKGNFPGRFSGRQFSNSRSEMNVSTLELGDSALYLCASSFQGQGLDEQFFGPGTRLTVL.

This clonotype was recorded many times. The rearrangement joins TRBV30 to TRBJ1-1; perhaps TRBD1 as D (6 bases). The germline V gene encodes CDR1 GTSNPN and CDR2 SVGIG (reference sequence). CDR3 size: 15 residues. V lost 2 bases, J lost 5 bases, and 18 bases lay in between. CDR3 DNA sequence: TGTGCCTGGAGTCCGACCCGGGGGCGCTGGACTGAAGCTTTCTTT. As protein: CAWSPTRGRWTEAFF. The complete variable domain, with remaining parts taken from reference TRBV30 and TRBJ1-1, reads SQTIHQWPATLVQPVGSPLSLECTVEGTSNPNLYWYRQAAGRGLQLLFYSVGIGQISSEVPQNLSASRPQDRQFILSSKKLLLSDSGFYLCAWSPTRGRWTEAFFGQGTRLTVV.

Of note for this clonotype: A clone one base away is much larger, so this may be a read error. The chain joins TRBV5-5 to TRBJ1-2; tentatively, D is TRBD1 (5 bases). This CDR3 region has 15 residues. Germline-derived CDR1 and CDR2 are SGHKS and YYEKEE (reference sequence). Trimming left V 0 bases short and J 6 bases short, with 15 bases between. The CDR3 DNA sequence: TGTGCCAGCAGCTTGGCCCAGTGGGGGTTCAATGGCTACACCTTC. Translation gives CASSLAQWGFNGYTF.

The DNA for the CDR3 is TGTGCCAGCAGCCAAGTCGGGGGGGCTGCCGAGACCCAGTACTTC. Its protein product is CASSQVGGAAETQYF. V and J are TRBV4-2 and TRBJ2-5, with 8 bases identical to TRBD2. Germline CDR1 and CDR2: LGHNA and YNFKEQ. The CDR3 is 15 amino acids. The J segment lost 5 bases and the V segment lost 1 base, leaving 6 bases of the junction unmatched.